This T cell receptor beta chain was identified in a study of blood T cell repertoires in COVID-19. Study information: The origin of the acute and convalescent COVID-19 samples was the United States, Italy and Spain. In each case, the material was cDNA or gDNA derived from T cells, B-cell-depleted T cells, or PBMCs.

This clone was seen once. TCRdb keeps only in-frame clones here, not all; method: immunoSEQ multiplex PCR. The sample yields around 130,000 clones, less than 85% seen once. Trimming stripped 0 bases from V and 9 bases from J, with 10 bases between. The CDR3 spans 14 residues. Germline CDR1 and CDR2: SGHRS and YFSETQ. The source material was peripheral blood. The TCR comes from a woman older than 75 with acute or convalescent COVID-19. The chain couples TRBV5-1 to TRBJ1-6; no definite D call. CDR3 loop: CASSLERSRSPLHF. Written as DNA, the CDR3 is TGCGCCAGCAGCTTGGAGAGAAGCCGTTCACCCCTCCACTTT.